Listed below are T cell receptor beta chains from one sample, sequenced in a study of shared clonotypes between healthy human individuals. Profiling relied on immunoSEQ multiplex PCR, and the TCRdb table lists in-frame clones only, not all of them. The sample shows about 820,000 clones, about 92% of them seen only once. Sequenced: naive CD8+ T cells sorted from blood. Receptors originate from a man younger than 40 in good health. CDR3s include the opening cysteine and the closing phenylalanine or tryptophan. Each record gives: D gene, clone size, J gene, V gene, CDR3 protein, CDR3 DNA. A D gene is named only where the DNA matches it firmly. Clone size appears in some rows only: once, few, many, or a class for an expanded clone.

>-|-|TRBJ1-4|TRBV9
CASKGSLTEKLFF
TGTGCCAGCAAGGGGAGTTTAACGGAAAAACTGTTTTTT
>-|-|TRBJ2-1|TRBV7-9
CASSPTREQFF
TGTGCCAGCAGCCCGACCAGAGAGCAGTTCTTC
>TRBD1|-|TRBJ1-1|TRBV28
CASNYLPGQGEAFF
TGTGCCAGCAACTACCTCCCGGGACAGGGTGAAGCTTTCTTT
>-|-|TRBJ2-7|TRBV5-6
CASSTYRVLVYEQYF
TGTGCCAGCAGCACCTACAGGGTCCTCGTCTACGAGCAGTACTTC
>-|once|TRBJ1-2|TRBV10-3
CAINSDDGGYTF
TGTGCCATCAACTCCGACGATGGGGGCTACACCTTC
>-|-|TRBJ2-7|TRBV5-3
CARSLALAFHPEQYF
TGTGCCAGAAGCTTGGCGCTAGCGTTCCACCCCGAGCAGTACTTC
>-|-|TRBJ2-2|TRBV11-2
CASSYPPGELFF
TGTGCCAGCAGCTACCCCCCCGGGGAGCTGTTTTTT
>-|-|TRBJ2-2|TRBV4-3
CASSQETAGIGTGELFF
TGCGCCAGCAGCCAAGAAACCGCGGGAATAGGCACCGGGGAGCTGTTTTTT
>TRBD1|-|TRBJ1-1|TRBV5-1
CASSQKGARTEAFF
TGCGCCAGCAGCCAGAAGGGGGCCCGCACTGAAGCTTTCTTT
>TRBD1|-|TRBJ2-7|TRBV5-5
CASSLVWTGGGEQYF
TGTGCCAGCAGCTTGGTCTGGACAGGGGGCGGTGAGCAGTACTTC
>TRBD2|-|TRBJ2-1|TRBV5-6
CASNRAGASYNEQFF
TGTGCCAGCAATCGAGCGGGAGCCTCCTACAATGAGCAGTTCTTC
>-|once|TRBJ2-1|TRBV7-6
CASSLGLGSSYNEQFF
TGTGCCAGCAGCTTAGGGCTAGGCAGTTCCTACAATGAGCAGTTCTTC
>-|-|TRBJ2-7|TRBV28
CASSSGVYEQYF
TGTGCCAGCAGTTCCGGGGTCTACGAGCAGTACTTC
>-|-|TRBJ2-2|TRBV27
CASSLSISNTGELFF
TGTGCCAGCAGTTTAAGTATTTCGAACACCGGGGAGCTGTTTTTT
>TRBD1|-|TRBJ2-6|TRBV7-9
CASKGAREFSGANVLTF
TGTGCCAGCAAGGGGGCGAGGGAATTCTCTGGGGCCAACGTCCTGACTTTC
>TRBD2|-|TRBJ2-7|TRBV2
CASSDSASGPYEQYF
TGTGCCAGCAGTGATTCGGCTAGCGGTCCCTACGAGCAGTACTTC
>-|-|TRBJ2-7|TRBV23-1
CASIRRQNLYYEQYF
TGCGCCAGCATACGAAGACAAAACCTGTACTACGAGCAGTACTTC
>-|-|TRBJ2-7|TRBV7-9
CASSTGGLATEQYF
TGTGCCAGCAGCACGGGGGGCCTAGCGACCGAGCAGTACTTC
>-|-|TRBJ2-7|TRBV7-8
CASSLAGISYEQYF
TGTGCCAGCAGCTTAGCCGGAATCTCCTACGAGCAGTACTTC
>TRBD1|-|TRBJ2-7|TRBV11-2
CASSGTASSLYEQYF
TGTGCCAGCAGTGGGACAGCCAGTTCTCTCTACGAGCAGTACTTC
>-|-|TRBJ1-2|TRBV4-3
CASSRFDSLGYGYTF
TGCGCCAGCAGCCGGTTTGACAGTCTCGGCTATGGCTACACCTTC
>TRBD2|-|TRBJ2-1|TRBV19
CASSIVGLVAGDNEQFF
TGTGCCAGTAGTATTGTAGGGTTGGTAGCGGGAGACAATGAGCAGTTCTTC
>-|-|TRBJ2-1|TRBV4-1
CASSQESRVFDNEQFF
TGCGCCAGCAGCCAAGAAAGCAGGGTCTTCGACAATGAGCAGTTCTTC
>-|-|TRBJ2-5|TRBV4-1
CASSQADTSPQETQYF
TGCGCCAGCAGCCAAGCCGACACGAGCCCCCAAGAGACCCAGTACTTC
>TRBD1|-|TRBJ1-5|TRBV28
CASRTRTGGGQPQHF
TGTGCCAGCAGAACTCGTACAGGGGGCGGGCAGCCCCAGCATTTT
>-|-|TRBJ1-4|TRBV5-5
CASSPEGLFEKLFF
TGTGCCAGCAGCCCGGAGGGACTCTTTGAAAAACTGTTTTTT
>TRBD2|-|TRBJ2-3|TRBV4-3
CASSQDGTNTDTQYF
TGCGCCAGCAGCCAAGACGGGACTAACACAGATACGCAGTATTTT
>TRBD2|once|TRBJ2-7|TRBV7-9
CASSRTSGRNEQYF
TGTGCCAGCAGCCGGACTAGCGGGAGAAACGAGCAGTACTTC
>TRBD2|-|TRBJ2-3|TRBV9
CASSVSGRGADTQYF
TGTGCCAGCAGCGTTAGCGGGAGGGGGGCAGATACGCAGTATTTT
>TRBD2|once|TRBJ2-7|TRBV6-5
CASSYSASGSEQYF
TGTGCCAGCAGTTACTCGGCTAGCGGGAGCGAGCAGTACTTC
>TRBD1|-|TRBJ2-7|TRBV13
CASSNRDRALEQYF
TGTGCCAGCAGCAACCGGGACAGGGCCCTCGAGCAGTACTTC
>TRBD1|-|TRBJ2-5|TRBV2
CASPYLDRDRGGETQYF
TGTGCCAGCCCCTACCTCGACCGGGACAGGGGAGGAGAGACCCAGTACTTC
>-|-|TRBJ1-3|TRBV10-3
CAISESGSGNTIYF
TGTGCCATCAGTGAGTCAGGCTCTGGAAACACCATATATTTT
>-|-|TRBJ2-1|TRBV2
CASDGIRNEQFF
TGTGCCAGCGACGGGATTCGAAATGAGCAGTTCTTC
>-|-|TRBJ2-7|TRBV5-4
CASSLVGSSYEQYF
TGTGCCAGCAGCTTAGTAGGGAGCTCCTACGAGCAGTACTTC
>-|-|TRBJ1-1|TRBV29-1
CSVTWDTEAFF
TGCAGCGTTACCTGGGACACTGAAGCTTTCTTT
>-|-|TRBJ2-7|TRBV7-9
CASSSGGGSSYEQYF
TGTGCCAGCAGCTCCGGAGGTGGGAGCTCCTACGAGCAGTACTTC
>-|-|TRBJ2-7|TRBV28
CASSFISYEQYF
TGTGCCAGCAGTTTTATATCCTACGAGCAGTACTTC
>-|-|TRBJ1-4|TRBV15
CATSRDRGSEKLFF
TGTGCCACCAGCAGAGACAGGGGAAGTGAAAAACTGTTTTTT
>TRBD1|-|TRBJ2-1|TRBV27
CASSDRGKSNEQFF
TGTGCCAGCAGTGACAGGGGGAAAAGCAATGAGCAGTTCTTC
>TRBD2|-|TRBJ2-1|TRBV9
CASSAVSGRAGEQFF
TGTGCCAGCAGCGCCGTTAGCGGGAGGGCCGGAGAGCAGTTCTTC
>-|-|TRBJ2-5|TRBV29-1
CSADSQETQYF
TGCAGCGCGGACAGTCAAGAGACCCAGTACTTC
>-|-|TRBJ2-7|TRBV2
CASRHPEGYEQYF
TGTGCCAGCAGACACCCGGAGGGCTACGAGCAGTACTTC
>-|-|TRBJ1-1|TRBV2
CASSVEGGTEAFF
TGTGCCAGCAGTGTAGAAGGGGGCACTGAAGCTTTCTTT
>-|once|TRBJ2-3|TRBV6-1
CASSEVASLVDTQYF
TGTGCCAGCAGTGAAGTGGCCTCCCTAGTTGATACGCAGTATTTT
>TRBD1|-|TRBJ2-5|TRBV2
CASSRWRDRGEETQYF
TGTGCCAGCAGCCGGTGGAGGGACAGGGGCGAAGAGACCCAGTACTTC
>-|-|TRBJ2-7|TRBV28
CASSLFREKNEQYF
TGTGCCAGCAGTTTATTCAGGGAAAAGAACGAGCAGTACTTC
>-|-|TRBJ2-7|TRBV7-9
CASSPRGVYEQYF
TGTGCCAGCAGCCCCCGGGGCGTCTACGAGCAGTACTTC
>-|-|TRBJ2-7|TRBV7-9
CASSLPAGRGEQYF
TGTGCCAGCAGCTTACCCGCAGGAAGAGGCGAGCAGTACTTC
>TRBD1|-|TRBJ2-1|TRBV7-9
CASSLAWTGFYEQFF
TGTGCCAGCAGCTTAGCATGGACAGGGTTCTATGAGCAGTTCTTC
>-|-|TRBJ2-7|TRBV6-1
CASSEGNGHYEQYF
TGTGCCAGCAGTGAAGGAAACGGACACTACGAGCAGTACTTC
>TRBD2|many|TRBJ2-1|TRBV6-4
CASSDTSGSYNEQFF
TGTGCCAGCAGTGACACTAGCGGGAGCTACAATGAGCAGTTCTTC
>-|-|TRBJ2-3|TRBV7-2
CASSSQRDRRTDTQYF
TGTGCCAGCAGTTCCCAACGAGACAGACGCACAGATACGCAGTATTTT
>-|-|TRBJ2-7|TRBV28
CASSFSDNSYEQYF
TGTGCCAGCAGTTTCTCGGACAACTCCTACGAGCAGTACTTC
>-|once|TRBJ2-7|TRBV19
CASKQASSYEQYF
TGTGCCAGTAAACAGGCGAGCTCCTACGAGCAGTACTTC
>-|-|TRBJ2-3|TRBV18
CASSPTGPYTDTQYF
TGTGCCAGCTCACCCACCGGGCCCTACACAGATACGCAGTATTTT
>-|-|TRBJ2-2|TRBV9
CASSKWTGELFF
TGTGCCAGCAGTAAGTGGACCGGGGAGCTGTTTTTT
>-|-|TRBJ2-2|TRBV4-1
CASSQDPGEYTGELFF
TGCGCCAGCAGCCAAGATCCGGGAGAGTACACCGGGGAGCTGTTTTTT
>-|once|TRBJ2-1|TRBV6-5
CASLYKNEQFF
TGTGCCAGCCTGTATAAGAATGAGCAGTTCTTC